The clone carrying this TCR beta chain turned up a few times. The data stem from a study of PD-L1 blockade in urothelial cancer. The time point: pretreatment peripheral blood. The germline gives CDR1 MNHEY, CDR2 SMNVEV (reference sequence). The CDR3 is made up of 14 amino acids. The V end lost 7 bases, the J end lost 6 bases, and 18 bases lay between the germline ends. The repertoire was sequenced with immunoSEQ multiplex PCR; TCRdb's copy has only in-frame clones and lacks some. This table has roughly 90,000 clones, 80% to 90% appearing once. The rearrangement links TRBV27 to TRBJ1-2; D is undetermined. Sequenced here: PBMCs, sampled around atezolizumab (anti-PD-L1) treatment. The clonotype was recovered from an elderly woman with urothelial cancer. CDR3 nucleotide sequence: TGTGCCAGCACCCCTGCCGGGGTGAGGGATGGCTACACCTTC. This sequence encodes CASTPAGVRDGYTF.